The 2 T cell receptor beta chains below all came from one sample that was sequenced in a study of shared clonotypes between healthy human individuals. CD8 cells classed as naive were CD45RO-negative and positively selected for CCR7, excluding terminally differentiated effector memory CD45RA+ cells. The repertoire was sequenced with immunoSEQ multiplex PCR; TCRdb's copy has only in-frame clones and lacks some. The sample carries about 2 million clones, approximately 95% recorded once. Material: naive CD8+ T cells sorted from blood. Source of these receptors: a man aged 18 to 35 in good health.

The chain carries TRBV25-1 and TRBJ2-7; D gene unclear. The germline CDR1 and CDR2 sequences are MGHDK and SYGVNS. With 0 bases removed from V and 6 bases from J, the gap between germline ends came to 12 bases. CDR3 length equals 14 residues. CDR3 DNA: TGTGCCAGCAGTGAATATGGCACCCGCTCCGAGCAGTACTTC. Encoded protein: CASSEYGTRSEQYF.

This sequence joins TRBV6-7 and TRBJ1-1; TRBD1 aligns across 7 bases. TRBV6-7 is assigned to the ORF class and has an uncertain function. The CDR3 loop spans 18 amino acids. V trimming: 5 bases; J trimming: 0 bases; junction bases outside the gene matches: 15. The CDR3 DNA sequence: TGTGCCAGCAGTCCCGGACCTTCGACAGGGACCATGAACACTGAAGCTTTCTTT. Its protein is CASSPGPSTGTMNTEAFF.